The subject of this entry is one T cell receptor beta chain. Its antigen is not identified. The data originate from a study of cytomegalovirus exposure and HLA in healthy donors. There are 17 residues in the CDR3. CDR1 KGHSH and CDR2 LQKENI come from the germline V gene. Between the trimmed V and J ends, which lost 3 bases and 0 bases, there was a span of 12 bases. The PCR ran on 60 Vbeta and 13 Jbeta primers. The method was immunoSEQ multiplex PCR; TCRdb's version includes in-frame clones alone and lacks a portion of them. The sample has fewer than 250,000 clones; around 76% are singletons. Whole-study findings and limits: In an earlier analysis, about 87% or about 30%: the productive usage of most TCR beta V segments. Later analysis placed DRB1 highest and HLA-C lowest in TCR association rates, which differed by HLA locus. TCR beta chains numbering under 200 were designated cytomegalovirus-associated.

This chain connects TRBV18 to TRBJ2-6; a weak D match, TRBD1 (6 bases). Specimen: PBMCs. The TCR was taken from a man aged 40-55 years in good health and CMV-seropositive. CDR3 region: CASSPDRYRSGANVLTF. Here the CDR3 DNA reads TGTGCCAGCTCACCGGACAGATACCGCTCTGGGGCCAACGTCCTGACTTTC.